Described below is a single T cell receptor (beta chain) sequence and its context. CDR1 is LNHDA, CDR2 SQIVND, per germline (reference sequence). Trimming removed 4 bases from V and 0 bases from J, with 9 bases in between. The CDR3 totals 14 residues. This record belongs to a study of CD8 T cells in Susac syndrome. Overall study: Treatment at blood withdrawal was none, corticosteroids, or intravenous immunoglobulin alone in Susac syndrome patients.

Reverse transcription of roughly 0.45 to 1 ug RNA was carried out with random hexamers. TCRdb re-called the immunoSEQ multiplex PCR reads through MiXCR, storing one row per CDR3 protein. Of 200,000 to 300,000 distinct CDR3 sequences listed, about 96% are singletons. This TCR derives from a human donor with Susac syndrome. This chain uses TRBV19 with TRBJ1-2; D gene unclear. The sample comprised CD4+ T cells from PBMCs. CDR3 DNA: TGTGCCAGTAGTAGGGATACAGCTAACTATGGCTACACCTTC. It specifies CASSRDTANYGYTF. Full variable domain (missing parts from reference TRBV19 and TRBJ1-2): DGGITQSPKYLFRKEGQNVTLSCEQNLNHDAMYWYRQDPGQGLRLIYYSQIVNDFQKGDIAEGYSVSREKKESFPLTVTSAQKNPTAFYLCASSRDTANYGYTFGSGTRLTVV.